The clone carrying this T cell receptor (beta chain) was detected a few times. In the original analysis: Reference gene primer amplification gave estimated nucleated cell counts. The data were produced by immunoSEQ multiplex PCR, yet TCRdb's version contains in-frame clones alone and is incomplete. For V, J and clone size, that table is used; D and trimming come from the DNA. The table lists around 200,000 clones, about 88% of them singletons. The data belong to a study of blood T cell repertoires in COVID-19. Study-level information: Both acute and convalescent COVID-19 samples were obtained from the United States, Italy and Spain. PBMCs, B-cell-depleted T cells, or T cells provided the cDNA or gDNA that made up the material.

V dropped 10 bases and J dropped 8; count of bases not matched to a gene: 13. Germline CDR1 is SGHAT and CDR2 is FQNNGV. This CDR3 spans 14 amino acids. The receptor was isolated from a woman older than 75 in a cohort sampled during active or convalescent COVID-19. The sample consisted of peripheral blood. V usage is TRBV11-2 and J usage is TRBJ1-4; 7 bases line up with TRBD1. Written as DNA, the CDR3 is TGTGCCACACAAAGGACAGGCCCGGGAGAAAAACTGTTTTTT. It is translated as CATQRTGPGEKLFF.